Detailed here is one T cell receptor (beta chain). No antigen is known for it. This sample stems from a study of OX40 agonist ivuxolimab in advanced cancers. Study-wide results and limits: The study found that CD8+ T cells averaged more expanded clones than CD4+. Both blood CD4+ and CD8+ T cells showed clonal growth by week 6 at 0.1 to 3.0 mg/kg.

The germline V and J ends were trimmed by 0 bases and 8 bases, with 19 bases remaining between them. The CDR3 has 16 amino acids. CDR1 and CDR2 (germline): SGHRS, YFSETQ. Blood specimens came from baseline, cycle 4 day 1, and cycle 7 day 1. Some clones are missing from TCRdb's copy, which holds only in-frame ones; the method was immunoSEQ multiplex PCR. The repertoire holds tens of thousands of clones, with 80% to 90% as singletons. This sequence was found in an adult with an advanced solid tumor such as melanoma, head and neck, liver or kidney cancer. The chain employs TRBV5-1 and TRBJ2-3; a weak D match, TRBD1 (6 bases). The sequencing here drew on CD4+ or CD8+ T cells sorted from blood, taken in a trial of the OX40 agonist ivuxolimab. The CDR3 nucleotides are TGCGCCAGCAGCTTGGGAACGAGGGGGTCCGGAGGTACGCAGTATTTT. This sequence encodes CASSLGTRGSGGTQYF.